This T cell receptor beta chain is from a study of blood T cell repertoires in COVID-19. Study-level background: Sites across the United States, Italy and Spain contributed samples from acute and convalescent COVID-19. Sample material is recorded as cDNA or gDNA derived from T cells, B-cell-depleted T cells, or PBMCs.

The CDR3 is 13 residues long. V lost 6 bases and J lost 5; bases outside the gene matches: 6. The germline V gene encodes CDR1 LGHDT and CDR2 YNNKEL (reference sequence). Authors' methods: Cell counts per sample came from amplifying reference gene primers. Here immunoSEQ multiplex PCR was the method, and the copy in TCRdb shows in-frame clones only, minus some. The D gene and trimming were derived from the DNA, and the V and J assignments and clone size from that table. The table has almost 80,000 clones, roughly 80% seen once. V and J are TRBV3-1 (or the pseudogene TRBV3-2) and TRBJ2-5; 7 bases are shared with TRBD1. Sequencing was done on a sample of peripheral blood. The sequence was obtained from a woman in her 70s with acute or convalescent COVID-19. The CDR3 nucleotides are TGTGCCAGCAGGCACAGGGGTGGGGAGACCCAGTACTTC. Its protein product is CASRHRGGETQYF.